Listed here is a single TCR beta chain. The assay was immunoSEQ multiplex PCR, and TCRdb's table has in-frame clones only and misses some. This sample has 300,000 to 350,000 clones, with approximately 84% found just once. Participants' own reports of clinical history determined their cohort assignment. CDR1 is PRHDT, CDR2 FYEKMQ, per germline (reference sequence). The CDR3 consists of 15 residues. Trimming took off 11 bases at V and 12 bases at J, with 31 bases between the two ends. The data were obtained in a study of blood T cell repertoires in COVID-19. Study-level background: Acute and convalescent COVID-19 samples came from the United States, Italy and Spain.

This receptor was taken from a woman aged 25 to 39 who had recovered from COVID-19. The V and J genes are TRBV13 and TRBJ1-2; no reliable D call. The specimen sequenced was PBMCs or T cells enriched from blood (not recorded which). In DNA, the CDR3 is TGTGCCCGACGCGCATCGCTCGAGAGACCAGGACTGAACACCTTC. This translates into CARRASLERPGLNTF.